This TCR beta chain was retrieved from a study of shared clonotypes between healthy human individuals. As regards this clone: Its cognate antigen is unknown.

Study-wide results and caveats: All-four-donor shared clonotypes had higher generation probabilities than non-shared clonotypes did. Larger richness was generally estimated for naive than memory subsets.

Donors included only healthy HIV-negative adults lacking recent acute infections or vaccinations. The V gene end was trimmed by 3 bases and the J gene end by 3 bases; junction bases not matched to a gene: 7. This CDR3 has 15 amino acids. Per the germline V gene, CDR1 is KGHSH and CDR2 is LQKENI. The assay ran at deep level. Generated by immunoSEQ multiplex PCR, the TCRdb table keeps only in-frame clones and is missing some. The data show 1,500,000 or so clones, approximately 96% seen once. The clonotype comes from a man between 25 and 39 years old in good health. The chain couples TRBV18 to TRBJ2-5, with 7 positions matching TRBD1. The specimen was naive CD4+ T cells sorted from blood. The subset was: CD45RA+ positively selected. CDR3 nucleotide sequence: TGTGCCAGCTCACCCGGAAGGGGGCGCGAAGAGACCCAGTACTTC. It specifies CASSPGRGREETQYF.